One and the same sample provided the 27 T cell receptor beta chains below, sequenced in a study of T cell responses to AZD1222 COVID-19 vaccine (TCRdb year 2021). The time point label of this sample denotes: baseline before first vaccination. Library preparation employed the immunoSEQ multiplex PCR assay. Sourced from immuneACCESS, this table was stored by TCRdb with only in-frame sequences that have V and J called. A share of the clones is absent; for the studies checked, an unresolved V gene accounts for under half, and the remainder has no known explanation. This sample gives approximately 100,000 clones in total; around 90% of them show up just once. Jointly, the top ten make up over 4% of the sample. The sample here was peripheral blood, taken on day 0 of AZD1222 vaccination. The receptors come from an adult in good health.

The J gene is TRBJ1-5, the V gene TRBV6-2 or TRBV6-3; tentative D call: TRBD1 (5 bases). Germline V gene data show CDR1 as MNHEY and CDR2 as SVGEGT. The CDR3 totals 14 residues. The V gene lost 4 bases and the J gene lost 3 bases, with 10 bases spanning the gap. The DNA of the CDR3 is TGTGCCAGCAGTTCCCGGGACTACAATCAGCCCCAGCATTTT. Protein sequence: CASSSRDYNQPQHF.

CDR3 in DNA: TGTGCCAGCAGCTCCACCCGGTCTAGCGGGAGTTCCGGGGAGCTGTTTTTT. Amino acids: CASSSTRSSGSSGELFF. The chain links TRBV7-2 to TRBJ2-2, with 10 bases aligning to TRBD2. Germline lookup yields CDR1 SGHTA and CDR2 FQGNSA. V trimming: 4 bases; J trimming: 6 bases; junction bases outside the gene matches: 11. The length of the CDR3 is 17 residues.

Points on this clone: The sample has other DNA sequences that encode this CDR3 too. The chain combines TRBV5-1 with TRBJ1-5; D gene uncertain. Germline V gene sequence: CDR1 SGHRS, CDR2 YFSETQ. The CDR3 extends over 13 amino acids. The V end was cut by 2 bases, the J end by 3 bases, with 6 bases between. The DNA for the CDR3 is TGCGCCAGCAGCTTAGATCTCAATCAGCCCCAGCATTTT. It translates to CASSLDLNQPQHF.

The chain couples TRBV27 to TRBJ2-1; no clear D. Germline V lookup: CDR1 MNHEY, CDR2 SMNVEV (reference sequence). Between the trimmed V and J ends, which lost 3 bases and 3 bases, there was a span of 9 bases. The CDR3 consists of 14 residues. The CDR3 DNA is TGTGCCAGCAGTTTGGTGGGAAACTACAATGAGCAGTTCTTC. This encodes CASSLVGNYNEQFF.

The CDR3 reads CASSQVGGLIYNEQFF. The CDR3 nucleotides are TGTGCCAGCAGCCAAGTCGGGGGGCTGATCTACAATGAGCAGTTCTTC. The chain joins TRBV14 to TRBJ2-1; D possibly corresponds to TRBD2 (7 bases). The CDR3 has 16 amino acids. Trimming cost V 1 base and J 3 bases, with 13 bases left between them. Germline lookup yields CDR1 SGHDN and CDR2 FVKESK.

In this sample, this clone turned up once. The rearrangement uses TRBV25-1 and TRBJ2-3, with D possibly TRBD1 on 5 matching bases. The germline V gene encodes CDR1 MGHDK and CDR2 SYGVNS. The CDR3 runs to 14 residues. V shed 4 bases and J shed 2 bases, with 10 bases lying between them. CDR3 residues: CASSARVVTDTQYF. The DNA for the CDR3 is TGTGCCAGCAGTGCCAGGGTCGTCACAGATACGCAGTATTTT. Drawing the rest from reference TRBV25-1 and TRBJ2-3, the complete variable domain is EADIYQTPRYLVIGTGKKITLECSQTMGHDKMYWYQQDPGMELHLIHYSYGVNSTEKGDLSSESTVSRIRTEHFPLTLESARPSHTSQYLCASSARVVTDTQYFGPGTRLTVL.

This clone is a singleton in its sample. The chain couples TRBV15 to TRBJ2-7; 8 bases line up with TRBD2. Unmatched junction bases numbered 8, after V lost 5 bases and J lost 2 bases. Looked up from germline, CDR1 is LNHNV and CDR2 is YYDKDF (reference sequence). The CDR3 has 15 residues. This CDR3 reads CATSSPGRETYEQYF. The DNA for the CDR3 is TGTGCCACCAGCTCACCCGGGAGGGAAACCTACGAGCAGTACTTC. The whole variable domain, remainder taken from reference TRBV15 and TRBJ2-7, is DAMVIQNPRYQVTQFGKPVTLSCSQTLNHNVMYWYQQKSSQAPKLLFHYYDKDFNNEADTPDNFQSRRPNTSFCFLDIRSPGLGDTAMYLCATSSPGRETYEQYFGPGTRLTVT.

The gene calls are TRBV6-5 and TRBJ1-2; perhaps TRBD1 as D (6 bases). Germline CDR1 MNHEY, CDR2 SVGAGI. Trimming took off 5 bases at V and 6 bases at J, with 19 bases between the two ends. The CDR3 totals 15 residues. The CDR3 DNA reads TGTGCCAGCAGTAGGTCTAACAGGGATCGGAATGGCTACACCTTC. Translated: CASSRSNRDRNGYTF.

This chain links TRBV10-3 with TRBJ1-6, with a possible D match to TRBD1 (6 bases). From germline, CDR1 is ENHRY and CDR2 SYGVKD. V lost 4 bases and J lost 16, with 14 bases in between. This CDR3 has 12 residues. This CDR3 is CAISVSGGRLHF. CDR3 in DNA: TGTGCCATCAGTGTTTCCGGGGGCCGACTCCACTTT.

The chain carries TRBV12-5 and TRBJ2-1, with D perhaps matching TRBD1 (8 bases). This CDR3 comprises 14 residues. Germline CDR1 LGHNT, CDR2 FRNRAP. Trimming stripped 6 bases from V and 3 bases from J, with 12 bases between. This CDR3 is CASGTGGDYNEQFF. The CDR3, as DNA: TGTGCTAGTGGCACAGGGGGGGACTACAATGAGCAGTTCTTC.

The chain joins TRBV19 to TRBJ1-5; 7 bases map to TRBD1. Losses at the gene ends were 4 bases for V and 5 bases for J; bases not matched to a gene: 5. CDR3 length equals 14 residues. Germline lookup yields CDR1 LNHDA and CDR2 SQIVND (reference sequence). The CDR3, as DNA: TGTGCCAGTAGTAAGGACAGGCGGCATCAGCCCCAGCATTTT. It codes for CASSKDRRHQPQHF.

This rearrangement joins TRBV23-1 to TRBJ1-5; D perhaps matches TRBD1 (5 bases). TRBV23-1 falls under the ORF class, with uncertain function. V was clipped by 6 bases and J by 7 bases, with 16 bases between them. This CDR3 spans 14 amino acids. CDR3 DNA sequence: TGCGCCAGCAGCTGGGGGGGTAGGGGCCAGCCCCAGCATTTT. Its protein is CASSWGGRGQPQHF.

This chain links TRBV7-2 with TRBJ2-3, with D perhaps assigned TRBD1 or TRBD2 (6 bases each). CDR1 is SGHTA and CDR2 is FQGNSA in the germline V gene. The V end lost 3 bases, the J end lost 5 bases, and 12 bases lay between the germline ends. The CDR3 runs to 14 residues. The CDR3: CASSFGGGGDTQYF. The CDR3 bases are TGTGCCAGCAGCTTCGGCGGAGGGGGAGATACGCAGTATTTT.

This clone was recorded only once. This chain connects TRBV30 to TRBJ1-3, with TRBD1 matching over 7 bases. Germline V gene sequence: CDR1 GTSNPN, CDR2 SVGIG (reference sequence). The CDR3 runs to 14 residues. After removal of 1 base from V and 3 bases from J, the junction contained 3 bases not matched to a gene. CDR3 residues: CAWSARGNGNTIYF. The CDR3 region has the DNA TGTGCCTGGAGTGCCAGGGGGAATGGAAACACCATATATTTT.

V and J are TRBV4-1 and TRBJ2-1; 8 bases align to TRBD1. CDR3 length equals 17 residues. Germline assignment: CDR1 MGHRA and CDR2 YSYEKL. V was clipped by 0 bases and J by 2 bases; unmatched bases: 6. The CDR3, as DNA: TGCGCCAGCAGCCAAGAATCCCAGGGGGCCACCTACAATGAGCAGTTCTTC. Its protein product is CASSQESQGATYNEQFF.

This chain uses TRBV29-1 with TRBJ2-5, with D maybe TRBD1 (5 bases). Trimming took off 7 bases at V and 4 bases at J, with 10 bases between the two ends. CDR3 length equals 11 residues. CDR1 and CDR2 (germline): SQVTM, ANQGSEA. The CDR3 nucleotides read TGCAGCGCCAGGGTCGCAGAGACCCAGTACTTC. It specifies CSARVAETQYF.

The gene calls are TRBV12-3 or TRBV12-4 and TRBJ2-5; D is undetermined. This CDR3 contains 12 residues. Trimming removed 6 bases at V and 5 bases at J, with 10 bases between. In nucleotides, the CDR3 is TGTGCCAGCAGCCCCGACCGGGAGACCCAGTACTTC. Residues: CASSPDRETQYF.

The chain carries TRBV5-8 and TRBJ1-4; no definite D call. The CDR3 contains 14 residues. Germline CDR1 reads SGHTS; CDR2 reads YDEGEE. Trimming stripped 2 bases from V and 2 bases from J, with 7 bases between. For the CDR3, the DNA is TGTGCCAGCAGCTTTTGGGAGACTAATGAAAAACTGTTTTTT. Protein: CASSFWETNEKLFF. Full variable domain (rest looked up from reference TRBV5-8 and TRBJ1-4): EAGVTQSPTHLIKTRGQQATLRCSPISGHTSVYWYQQALGLGLQFLLWYDEGEERNRGNFPPRFSGRQFPNYSSELNVNALELEDSALYLCASSFWETNEKLFFGSGTQLSVL.

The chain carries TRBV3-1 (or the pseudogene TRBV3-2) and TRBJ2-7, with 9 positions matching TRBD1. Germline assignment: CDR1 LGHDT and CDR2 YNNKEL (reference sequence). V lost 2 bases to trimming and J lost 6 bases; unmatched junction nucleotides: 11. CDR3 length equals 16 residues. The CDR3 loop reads CASSQHGQGRWGEQYF. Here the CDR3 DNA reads TGTGCCAGCAGCCAACACGGACAGGGGCGATGGGGCGAGCAGTACTTC.

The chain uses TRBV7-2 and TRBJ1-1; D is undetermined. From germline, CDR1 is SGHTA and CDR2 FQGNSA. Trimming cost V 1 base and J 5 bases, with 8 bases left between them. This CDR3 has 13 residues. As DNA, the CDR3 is TGTGCCAGCAGCTTAGGTGTGGCAACTGAAGCTTTCTTT. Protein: CASSLGVATEAFF.

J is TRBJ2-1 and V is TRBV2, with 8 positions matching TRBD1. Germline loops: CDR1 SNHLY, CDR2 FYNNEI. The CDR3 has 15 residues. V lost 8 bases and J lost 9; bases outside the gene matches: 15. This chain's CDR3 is CASRLGTGRSGEQFF. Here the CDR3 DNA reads TGTGCCAGCCGACTGGGGACAGGACGGTCTGGTGAGCAGTTCTTC.

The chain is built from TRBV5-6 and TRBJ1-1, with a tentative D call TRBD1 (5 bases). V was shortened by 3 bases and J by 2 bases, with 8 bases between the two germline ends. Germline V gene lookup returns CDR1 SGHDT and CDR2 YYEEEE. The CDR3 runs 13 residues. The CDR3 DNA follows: TGTGCCAGCAGCTCGCAGGGAAACACTGAAGCTTTCTTT. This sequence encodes CASSSQGNTEAFF.

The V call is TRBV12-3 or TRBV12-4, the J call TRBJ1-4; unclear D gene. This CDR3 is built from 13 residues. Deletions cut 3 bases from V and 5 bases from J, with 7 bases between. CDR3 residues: CASSFPGNEKLFF. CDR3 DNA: TGTGCCAGCAGTTTTCCCGGGAATGAAAAACTGTTTTTT.

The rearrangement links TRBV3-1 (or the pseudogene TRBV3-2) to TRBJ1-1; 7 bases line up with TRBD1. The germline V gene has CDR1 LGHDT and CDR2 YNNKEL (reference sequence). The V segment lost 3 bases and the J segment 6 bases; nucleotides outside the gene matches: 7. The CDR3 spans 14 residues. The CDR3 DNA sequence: TGTGCCAGCAGCCACACAGGGGAAAGGGCTGAAGCTTTCTTT. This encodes CASSHTGERAEAFF.

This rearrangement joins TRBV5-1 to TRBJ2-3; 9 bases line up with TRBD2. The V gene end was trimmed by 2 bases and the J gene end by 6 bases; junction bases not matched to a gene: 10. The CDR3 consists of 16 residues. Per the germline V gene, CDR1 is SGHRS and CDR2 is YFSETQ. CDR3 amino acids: CASSFLAGTSGDTQYF. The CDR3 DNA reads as TGCGCCAGCAGCTTCCTAGCGGGGACGAGCGGCGATACGCAGTATTTT.

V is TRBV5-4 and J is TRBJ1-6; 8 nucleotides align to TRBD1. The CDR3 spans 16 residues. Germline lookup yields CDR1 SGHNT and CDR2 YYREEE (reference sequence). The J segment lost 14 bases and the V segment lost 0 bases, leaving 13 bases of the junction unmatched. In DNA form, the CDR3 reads TGTGCCAGCAGCTTGGGGTCGGGACAGGACCTTCAATCCCTCCACTTT. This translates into CASSLGSGQDLQSLHF.

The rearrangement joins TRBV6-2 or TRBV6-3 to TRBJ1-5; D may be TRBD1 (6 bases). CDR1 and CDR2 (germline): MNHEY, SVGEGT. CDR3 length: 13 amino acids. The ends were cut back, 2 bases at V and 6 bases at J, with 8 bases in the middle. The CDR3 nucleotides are TGTGCCAGCAGTTACGACAGGACTCAGCCCCAGCATTTT. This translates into CASSYDRTQPQHF.